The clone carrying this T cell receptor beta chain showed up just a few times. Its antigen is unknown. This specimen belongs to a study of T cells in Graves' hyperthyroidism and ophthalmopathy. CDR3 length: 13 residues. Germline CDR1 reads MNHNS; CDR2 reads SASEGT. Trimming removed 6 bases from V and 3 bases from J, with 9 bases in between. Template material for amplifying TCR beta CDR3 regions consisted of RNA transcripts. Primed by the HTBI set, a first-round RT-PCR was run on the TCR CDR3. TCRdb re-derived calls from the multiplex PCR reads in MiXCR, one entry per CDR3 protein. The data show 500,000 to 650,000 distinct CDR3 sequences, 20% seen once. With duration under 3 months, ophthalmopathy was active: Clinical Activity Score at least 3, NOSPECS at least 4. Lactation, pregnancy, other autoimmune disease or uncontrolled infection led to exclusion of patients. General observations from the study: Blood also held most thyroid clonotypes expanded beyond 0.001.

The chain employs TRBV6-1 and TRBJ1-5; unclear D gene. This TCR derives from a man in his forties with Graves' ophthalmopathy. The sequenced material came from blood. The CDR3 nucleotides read TGTGCCAGCAGGGGAGCATTCAATCAGCCCCAGCATTTT. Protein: CASRGAFNQPQHF.